These 5 T cell receptor beta chains were sequenced from one sample in a study of spatial heterogeneity in lung cancer (dated by TCRdb to about 2019). In the paper's terms, the time point label means: sample taken at primary tumor resection. The library was produced with 5' RACE. The instrument was a NextSeq 500. Through fastp at Q25 and MiXCR, TCRdb rebuilt clones from the public reads, retaining in-frame beta chains. When rows share a CDR3 protein, they turn into one entry using the most common DNA and genes. Recorded for this sample are 20,000 to 30,000 distinct CDR3 sequences; approximately 4.8% of them occurred a single time. The top ten clonotypes cover more than 4% of the sample. Sequenced here: PBMCs, sampled at surgery. These receptors came from a male donor with early-stage non-small cell lung cancer.

This clonotype occurred many times. The chain uses TRBV5-1 and TRBJ2-3, with TRBD1 matching 10 bases. CDR3 length: 17 amino acids. CDR1 is SGHRS and CDR2 is YFSETQ in the germline V gene. V dropped 1 base and J dropped 3; count of bases not matched to a gene: 8. The CDR3 protein is CASSLLGQGFGTDTQYF. In DNA form, the CDR3 reads TGCGCCAGCAGCTTGTTGGGACAGGGGTTCGGGACAGATACGCAGTATTTT.

By sample fraction, this clonotype is medium-sized. The gene calls are TRBV24-1 and TRBJ2-3; maybe TRBD2 (8 bases). Trimming shortened V by 1 base and J by 5 bases, and 15 bases separated the two germline ends. Germline CDR1 reads KGHDR; CDR2 reads SFDVKD. This CDR3 spans 16 amino acids. For the CDR3, the DNA is TGTGCCACCAGTGATTTAAGGCGGGGGGACAGAGATACGCAGTATTTT. This sequence encodes CATSDLRRGDRDTQYF.

Many counts were recorded for this clonotype. The chain links TRBV12-3 or TRBV12-4 to TRBJ2-7, with a tentative D call TRBD2 (6 bases). Trimming cost V 3 bases and J 2 bases, with 14 bases left between them. This CDR3 comprises 15 residues. CDR3 loop: CASSLFRDLTYEQYF. The CDR3 nucleotides read TGTGCCAGCAGTTTGTTCAGGGACTTGACCTACGAGCAGTACTTC.

This clonotype was counted at least ten times. In DNA form, the CDR3 reads TGTGCCAGCAGTTTAGCGGAGACTAGCACAGATACGCAGTATTTT. Its translation is CASSLAETSTDTQYF. The chain recombines TRBV12-3 or TRBV12-4 with TRBJ2-3; D is ambiguous. V lost 0 bases and J lost 0, with 7 bases in between. The CDR3 loop spans 15 amino acids.

There are many counts of this clonotype. This chain links TRBV9 with TRBJ2-7, with D perhaps TRBD2 (5 bases). This CDR3 contains 13 residues. CDR1 is SGDLS and CDR2 is YYNGEE in the germline V gene. Trimming took off 0 bases at V and 6 bases at J, with 10 bases between the two ends. As DNA, the CDR3 is TGTGCCAGCAGCGTAGATGGAGGCGGCGAGCAGTACTTC. It specifies CASSVDGGGEQYF.